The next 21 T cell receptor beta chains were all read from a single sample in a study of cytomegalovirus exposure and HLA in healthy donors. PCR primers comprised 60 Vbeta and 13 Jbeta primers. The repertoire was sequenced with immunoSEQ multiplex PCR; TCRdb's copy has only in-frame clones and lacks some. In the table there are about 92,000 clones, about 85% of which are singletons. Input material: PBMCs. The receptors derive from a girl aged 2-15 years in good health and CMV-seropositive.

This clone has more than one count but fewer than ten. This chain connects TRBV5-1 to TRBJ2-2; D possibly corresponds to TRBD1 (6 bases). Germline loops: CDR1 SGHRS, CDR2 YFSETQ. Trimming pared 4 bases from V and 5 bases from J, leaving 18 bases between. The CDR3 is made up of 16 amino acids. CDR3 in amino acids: CASSLQEQGTTGELFF. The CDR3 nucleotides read TGCGCCAGCAGCCTCCAGGAACAGGGAACGACCGGGGAGCTGTTTTTT.

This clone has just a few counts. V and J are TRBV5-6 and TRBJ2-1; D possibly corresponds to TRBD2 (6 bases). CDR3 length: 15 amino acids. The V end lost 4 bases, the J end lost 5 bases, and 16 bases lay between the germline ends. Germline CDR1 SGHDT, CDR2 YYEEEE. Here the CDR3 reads CASSIAGHGDNEQFF. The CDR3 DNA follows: TGTGCCAGCAGCATCGCGGGGCACGGGGACAATGAGCAGTTCTTC.

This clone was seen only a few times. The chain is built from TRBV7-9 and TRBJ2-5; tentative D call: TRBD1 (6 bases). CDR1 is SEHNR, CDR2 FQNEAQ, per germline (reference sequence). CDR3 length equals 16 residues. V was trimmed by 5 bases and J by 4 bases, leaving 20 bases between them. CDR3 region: CASSGRLQGLGETQYF. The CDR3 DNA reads TGTGCCAGCAGCGGTCGCCTACAGGGATTAGGAGAGACCCAGTACTTC.

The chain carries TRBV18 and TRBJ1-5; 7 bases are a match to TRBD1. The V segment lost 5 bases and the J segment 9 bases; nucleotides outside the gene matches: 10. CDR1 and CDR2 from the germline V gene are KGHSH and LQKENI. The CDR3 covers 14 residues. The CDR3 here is CASSYRDSFLPQHF. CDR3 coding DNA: TGTGCCAGCTCATACCGGGACAGCTTTCTGCCCCAGCATTTT.

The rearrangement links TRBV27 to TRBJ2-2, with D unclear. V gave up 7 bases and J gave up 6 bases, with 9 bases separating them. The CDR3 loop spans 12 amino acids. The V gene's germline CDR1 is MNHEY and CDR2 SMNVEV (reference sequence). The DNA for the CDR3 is TGTGCCAGCAACCCAGGCTCCGGGGAGCTGTTTTTT. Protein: CASNPGSGELFF.

CDR3: CASSLELRGSYEQYF. CDR3 coding DNA: TGTGCCAGCAGTTTAGAGCTCAGGGGAAGTTACGAGCAGTACTTC. The genes are TRBV28 and TRBJ2-7; tentatively, D is TRBD1 (6 bases). The germline gives CDR1 MDHEN, CDR2 SYDVKM. Deletions cut 2 bases from V and 4 bases from J, with 15 bases between. This CDR3 has 15 residues.

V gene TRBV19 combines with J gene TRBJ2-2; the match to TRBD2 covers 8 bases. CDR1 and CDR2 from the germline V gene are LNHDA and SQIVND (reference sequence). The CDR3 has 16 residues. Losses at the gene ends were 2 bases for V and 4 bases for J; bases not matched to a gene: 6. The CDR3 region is CASSISRLASTGELFF. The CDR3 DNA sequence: TGTGCCAGTAGTATATCGAGACTAGCGAGCACCGGGGAGCTGTTTTTT.

CDR3 residues: CASRGQGVEKLFF. DNA for the CDR3: TGTGCCAGCAGGGGACAGGGAGTTGAAAAACTGTTTTTT. The V and J genes are TRBV28 and TRBJ1-4, with 9 positions matching TRBD1. This CDR3 spans 13 amino acids. Looked up from germline, CDR1 is MDHEN and CDR2 is SYDVKM. With V trimmed by 6 bases and J by 7 bases, 3 bases remained unmatched.

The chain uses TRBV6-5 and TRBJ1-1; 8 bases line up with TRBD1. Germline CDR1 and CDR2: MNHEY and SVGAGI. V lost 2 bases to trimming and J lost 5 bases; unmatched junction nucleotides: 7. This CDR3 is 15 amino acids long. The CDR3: CASSYQTGEGTEAFF. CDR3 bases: TGTGCCAGCAGTTACCAGACAGGGGAGGGGACTGAAGCTTTCTTT.

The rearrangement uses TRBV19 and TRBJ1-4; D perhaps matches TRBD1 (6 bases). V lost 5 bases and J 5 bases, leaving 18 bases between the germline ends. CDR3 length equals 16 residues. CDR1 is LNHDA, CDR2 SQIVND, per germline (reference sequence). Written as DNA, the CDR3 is TGTGCCAGTAGTCCAATCCCGACAGGAGGAAATGAAAAACTGTTTTTT. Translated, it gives CASSPIPTGGNEKLFF.

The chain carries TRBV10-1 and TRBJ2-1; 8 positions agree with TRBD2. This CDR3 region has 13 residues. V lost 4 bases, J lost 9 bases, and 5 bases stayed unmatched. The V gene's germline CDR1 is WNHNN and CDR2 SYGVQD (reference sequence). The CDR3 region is CASSGSGVGEQFF. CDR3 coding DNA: TGCGCCAGCAGTGGTAGCGGGGTGGGTGAGCAGTTCTTC.

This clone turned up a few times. The CDR3 DNA sequence: TGTGCCAGCAGTTCCGACTTTCCGCAACAGGGAATCCAAGAGACCCAGTACTTC. Translated: CASSSDFPQQGIQETQYF. V and J are TRBV28 and TRBJ2-5, with D perhaps matching TRBD1 (6 bases). The CDR3 runs 18 residues. Germline values: CDR1 MDHEN, CDR2 SYDVKM. The V end lost 4 bases, the J end lost 1 base, and 22 bases lay between the germline ends.

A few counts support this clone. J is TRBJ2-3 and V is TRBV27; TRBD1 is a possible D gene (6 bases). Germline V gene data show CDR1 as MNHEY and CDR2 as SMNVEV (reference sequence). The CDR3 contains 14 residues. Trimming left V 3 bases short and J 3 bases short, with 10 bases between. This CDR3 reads CASSFWDKTDTQYF. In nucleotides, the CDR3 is TGTGCCAGCAGTTTTTGGGACAAGACAGATACGCAGTATTTT.

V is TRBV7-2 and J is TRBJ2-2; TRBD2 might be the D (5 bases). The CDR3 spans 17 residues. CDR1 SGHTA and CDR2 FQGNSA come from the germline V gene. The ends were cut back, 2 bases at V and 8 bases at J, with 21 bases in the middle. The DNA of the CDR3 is TGTGCCAGCAGCTTATACAGTCCGGGATCAACGGGGGGGGAGCTGTTTTTT. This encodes CASSLYSPGSTGGELFF.

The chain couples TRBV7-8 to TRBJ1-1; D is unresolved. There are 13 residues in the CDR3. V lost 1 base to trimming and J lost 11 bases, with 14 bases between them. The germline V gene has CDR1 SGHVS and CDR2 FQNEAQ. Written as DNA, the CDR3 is TGTGCCAGCAGCTTAGGCGGGGAAGTGGGGGCTTTCTTT. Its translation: CASSLGGEVGAFF.

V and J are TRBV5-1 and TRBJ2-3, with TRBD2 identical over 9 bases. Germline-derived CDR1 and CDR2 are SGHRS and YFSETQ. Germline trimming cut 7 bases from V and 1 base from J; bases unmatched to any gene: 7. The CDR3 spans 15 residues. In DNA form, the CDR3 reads TGCGCCAGCGGGGCGGGAGGGGATGGCACAGATACGCAGTATTTT. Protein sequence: CASGAGGDGTDTQYF.

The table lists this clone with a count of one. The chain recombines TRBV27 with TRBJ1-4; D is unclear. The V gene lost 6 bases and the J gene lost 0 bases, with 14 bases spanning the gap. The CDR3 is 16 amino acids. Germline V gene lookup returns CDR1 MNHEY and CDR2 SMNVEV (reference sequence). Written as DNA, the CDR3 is TGTGCCAGCAGCGGGGTGGAGAGTGCAACTAATGAAAAACTGTTTTTT. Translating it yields CASSGVESATNEKLFF. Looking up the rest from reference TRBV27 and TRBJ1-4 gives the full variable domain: EAQVTQNPRYLITVTGKKLTVTCSQNMNHEYMSWYRQDPGLGLRQIYYSMNVEVTDKGDVPEGYKVSRKEKRNFPLILESPSPNQTSLYFCASSGVESATNEKLFFGSGTQLSVL.

Here the CDR3 reads CASSLEFPGTAKYF. CDR3 nucleotide sequence: TGTGCCAGCAGCTTAGAATTCCCCGGGACAGCGAAGTACTTC. The V call is TRBV7-9, the J call TRBJ2-7; 7 bases agree with TRBD1. This CDR3 spans 14 amino acids. The germline V gene encodes CDR1 SEHNR and CDR2 FQNEAQ (reference sequence). Trimming cost V 1 base and J 11 bases; bases outside gene matches: 11.

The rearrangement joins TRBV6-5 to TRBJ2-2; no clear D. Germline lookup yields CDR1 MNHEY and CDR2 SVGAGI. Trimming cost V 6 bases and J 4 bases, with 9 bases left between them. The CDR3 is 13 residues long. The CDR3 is CASSHRSTGELFF. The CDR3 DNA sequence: TGTGCCAGCAGCCACCGGAGCACCGGGGAGCTGTTTTTT.

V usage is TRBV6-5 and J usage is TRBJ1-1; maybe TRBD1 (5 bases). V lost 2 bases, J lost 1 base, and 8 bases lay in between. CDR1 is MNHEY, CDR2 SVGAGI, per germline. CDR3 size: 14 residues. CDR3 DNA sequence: TGTGCCAGCAGTTACGGGCAGGGGAACACTGAAGCTTTCTTT. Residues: CASSYGQGNTEAFF.

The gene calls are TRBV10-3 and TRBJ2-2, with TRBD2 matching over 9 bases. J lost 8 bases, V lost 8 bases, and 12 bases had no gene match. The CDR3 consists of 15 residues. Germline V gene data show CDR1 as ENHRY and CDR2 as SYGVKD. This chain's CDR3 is CAIGGLAGFMGELFF. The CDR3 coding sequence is TGTGCCATCGGGGGCCTAGCGGGATTTATGGGGGAGCTGTTTTTT.